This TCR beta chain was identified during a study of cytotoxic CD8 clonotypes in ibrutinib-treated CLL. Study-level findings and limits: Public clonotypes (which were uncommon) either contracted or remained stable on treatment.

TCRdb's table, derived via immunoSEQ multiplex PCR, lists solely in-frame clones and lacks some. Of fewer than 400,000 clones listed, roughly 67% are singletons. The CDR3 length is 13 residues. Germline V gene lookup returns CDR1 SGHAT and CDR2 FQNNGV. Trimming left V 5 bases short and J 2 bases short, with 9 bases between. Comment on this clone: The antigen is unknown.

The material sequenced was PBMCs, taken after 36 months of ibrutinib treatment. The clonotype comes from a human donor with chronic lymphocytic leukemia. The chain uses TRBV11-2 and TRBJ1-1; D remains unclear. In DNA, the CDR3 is TGTGCCAGCAGCGCCCATATAAACACTGAAGCTTTCTTT. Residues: CASSAHINTEAFF.